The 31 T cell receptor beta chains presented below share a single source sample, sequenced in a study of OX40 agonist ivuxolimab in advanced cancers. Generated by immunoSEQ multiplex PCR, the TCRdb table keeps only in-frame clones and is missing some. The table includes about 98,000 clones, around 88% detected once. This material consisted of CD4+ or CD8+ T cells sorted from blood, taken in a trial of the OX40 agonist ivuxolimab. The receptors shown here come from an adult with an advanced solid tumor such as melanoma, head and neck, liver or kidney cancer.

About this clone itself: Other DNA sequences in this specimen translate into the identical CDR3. CDR3 nucleotide sequence: TGCGCCAGCAGCTACCAAGAGACCCAGTACTTC. Amino acids: CASSYQETQYF. V is TRBV5-1 and J is TRBJ2-5, with unresolved D. The germline V gene encodes CDR1 SGHRS and CDR2 YFSETQ. Trimming cost V 3 bases and J 0 bases, with 0 bases left between them. The CDR3 spans 11 residues.

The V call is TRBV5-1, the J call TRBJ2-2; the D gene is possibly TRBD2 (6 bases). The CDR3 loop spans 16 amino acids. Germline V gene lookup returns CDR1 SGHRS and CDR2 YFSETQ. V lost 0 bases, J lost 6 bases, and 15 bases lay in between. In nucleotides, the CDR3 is TGCGCCAGCAGCTTGGTTATAAGTGGCGGGGCCGGGGAGCTGTTTTTT. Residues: CASSLVISGGAGELFF.

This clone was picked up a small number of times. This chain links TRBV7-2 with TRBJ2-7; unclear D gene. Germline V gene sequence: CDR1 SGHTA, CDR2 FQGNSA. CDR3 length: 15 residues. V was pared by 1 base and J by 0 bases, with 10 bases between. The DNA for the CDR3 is TGTGCCAGCAGCTTAGTGTCCCAGCCCTCCTACGAGCAGTACTTC. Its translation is CASSLVSQPSYEQYF.

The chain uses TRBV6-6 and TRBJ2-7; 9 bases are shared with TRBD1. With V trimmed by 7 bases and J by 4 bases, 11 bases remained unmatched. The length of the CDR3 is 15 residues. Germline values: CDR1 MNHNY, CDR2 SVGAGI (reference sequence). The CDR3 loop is CASNFPGQGSYEQYF. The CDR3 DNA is TGTGCCAGCAATTTCCCGGGACAGGGTTCGTACGAGCAGTACTTC.

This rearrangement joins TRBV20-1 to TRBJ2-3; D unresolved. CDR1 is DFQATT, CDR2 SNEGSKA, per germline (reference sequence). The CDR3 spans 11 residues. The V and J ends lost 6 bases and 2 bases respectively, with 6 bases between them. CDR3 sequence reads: CSATFTDTQYF. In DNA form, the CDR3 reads TGCAGTGCCACTTTCACAGATACGCAGTATTTT.

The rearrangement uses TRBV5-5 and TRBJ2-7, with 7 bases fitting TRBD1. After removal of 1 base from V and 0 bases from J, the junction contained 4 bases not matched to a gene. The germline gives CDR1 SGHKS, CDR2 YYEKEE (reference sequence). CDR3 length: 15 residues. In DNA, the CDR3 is TGTGCCAGCAGCTTGTGGGGACAGAGCTCCTACGAGCAGTACTTC. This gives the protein CASSLWGQSSYEQYF.

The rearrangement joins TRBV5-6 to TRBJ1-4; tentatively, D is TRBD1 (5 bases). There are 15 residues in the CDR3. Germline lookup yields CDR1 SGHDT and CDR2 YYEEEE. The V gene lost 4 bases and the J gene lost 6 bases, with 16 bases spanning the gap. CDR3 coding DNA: TGTGCCAGCAGCCCGAGGGACGATCGACATGAAAAACTGTTTTTT. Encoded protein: CASSPRDDRHEKLFF.

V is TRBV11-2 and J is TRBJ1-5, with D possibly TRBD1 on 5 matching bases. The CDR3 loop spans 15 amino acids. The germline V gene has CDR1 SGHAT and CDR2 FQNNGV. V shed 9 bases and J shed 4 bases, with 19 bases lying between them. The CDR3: CASTRGSGANQPQHF. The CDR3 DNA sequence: TGTGCCAGTACACGGGGTTCTGGGGCGAATCAGCCCCAGCATTTT.

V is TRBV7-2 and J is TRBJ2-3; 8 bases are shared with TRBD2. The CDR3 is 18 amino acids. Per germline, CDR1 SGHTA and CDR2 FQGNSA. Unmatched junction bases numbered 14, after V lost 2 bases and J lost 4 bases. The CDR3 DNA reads TGTACCAGCAGCTTAATGCCCCCCGGAAGCGGGGGACCAGATACGCAGTATTTT. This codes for CTSSLMPPGSGGPDTQYF.

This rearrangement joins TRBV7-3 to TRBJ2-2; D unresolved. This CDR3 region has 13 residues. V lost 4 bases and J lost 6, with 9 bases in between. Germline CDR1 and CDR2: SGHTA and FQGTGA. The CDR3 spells CASSYLGPGELFF. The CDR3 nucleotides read TGTGCCAGCAGCTACTTGGGCCCCGGGGAGCTGTTTTTT. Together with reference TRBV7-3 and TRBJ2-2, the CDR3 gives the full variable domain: GAGVSQTPSNKVTEKGKYVELRCDPISGHTALYWYRQSLGQGPEFLIYFQGTGAADDSGLPNDRFFAVRPEGSVSTLKIQRTERGDSAVYLCASSYLGPGELFFGEGSRLTVL.

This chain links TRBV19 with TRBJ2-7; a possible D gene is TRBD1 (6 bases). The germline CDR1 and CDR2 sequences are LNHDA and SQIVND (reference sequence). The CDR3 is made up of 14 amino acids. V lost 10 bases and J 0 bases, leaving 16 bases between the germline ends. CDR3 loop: CATSDPRGSYEQYF. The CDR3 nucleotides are TGTGCCACCTCGGACCCCAGGGGCTCCTACGAGCAGTACTTC.

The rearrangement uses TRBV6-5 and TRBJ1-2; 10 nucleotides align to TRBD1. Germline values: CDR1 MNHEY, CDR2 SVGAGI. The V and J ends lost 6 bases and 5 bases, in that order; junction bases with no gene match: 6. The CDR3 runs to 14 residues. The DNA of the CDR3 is TGTGCCAGCAGGCGACAGGGGGCGCATTATGGCTACACCTTC. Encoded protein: CASRRQGAHYGYTF.

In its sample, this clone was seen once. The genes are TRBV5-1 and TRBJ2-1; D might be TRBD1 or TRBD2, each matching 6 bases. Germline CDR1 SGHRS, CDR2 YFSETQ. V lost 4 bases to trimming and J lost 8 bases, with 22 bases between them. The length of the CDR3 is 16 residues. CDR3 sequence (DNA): TGCGCCAGCAGCCCGCCCCTGGGAGTGGGGGGCGATGAGCAGTTCTTC. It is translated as CASSPPLGVGGDEQFF.

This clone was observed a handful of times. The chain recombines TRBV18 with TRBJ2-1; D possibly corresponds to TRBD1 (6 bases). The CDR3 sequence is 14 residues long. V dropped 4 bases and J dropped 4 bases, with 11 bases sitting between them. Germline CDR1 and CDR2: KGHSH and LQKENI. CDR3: CASSQGQTYNEQFF. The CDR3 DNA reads TGTGCCAGCTCACAAGGACAGACATACAATGAGCAGTTCTTC.

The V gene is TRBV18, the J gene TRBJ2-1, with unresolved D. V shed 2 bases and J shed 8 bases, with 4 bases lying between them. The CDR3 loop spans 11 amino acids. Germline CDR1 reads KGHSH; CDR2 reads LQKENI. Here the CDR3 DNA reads TGTGCCAGCTCACCAAGGGATGAGCAGTTCTTC. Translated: CASSPRDEQFF.

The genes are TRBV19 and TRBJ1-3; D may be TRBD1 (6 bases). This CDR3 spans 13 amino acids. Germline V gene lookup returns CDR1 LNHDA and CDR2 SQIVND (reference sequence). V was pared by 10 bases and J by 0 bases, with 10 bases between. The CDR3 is CATGQSSGNTIYF. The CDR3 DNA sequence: TGTGCCACCGGACAGTCCTCTGGAAACACCATATATTTT.

CDR3 in amino acids: CASSQGGYGTDTQYF. CDR3 nucleotides: TGTGCCAGCAGCCAGGGGGGTTATGGCACAGATACGCAGTATTTT. The V and J genes are TRBV11-3 and TRBJ2-3; weak D call: TRBD1 (7 bases). The CDR3 has 15 residues. CDR1 and CDR2 from the germline V gene are SGHNT and YENEEA. V was clipped by 5 bases and J by 1 base, with 13 bases between them.

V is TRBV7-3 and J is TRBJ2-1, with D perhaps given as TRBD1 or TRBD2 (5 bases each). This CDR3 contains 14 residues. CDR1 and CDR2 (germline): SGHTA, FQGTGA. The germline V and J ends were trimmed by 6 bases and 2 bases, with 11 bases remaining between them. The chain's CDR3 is CASRLGAAYNEQFF. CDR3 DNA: TGTGCCAGCAGACTCGGGGCGGCCTACAATGAGCAGTTCTTC.

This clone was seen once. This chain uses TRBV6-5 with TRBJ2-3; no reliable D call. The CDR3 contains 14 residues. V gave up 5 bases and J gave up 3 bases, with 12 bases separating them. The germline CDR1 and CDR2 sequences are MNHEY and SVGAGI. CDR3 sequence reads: CASSPRYKTDTQYF. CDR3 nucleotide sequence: TGTGCCAGCAGTCCACGGTACAAAACAGATACGCAGTATTTT.

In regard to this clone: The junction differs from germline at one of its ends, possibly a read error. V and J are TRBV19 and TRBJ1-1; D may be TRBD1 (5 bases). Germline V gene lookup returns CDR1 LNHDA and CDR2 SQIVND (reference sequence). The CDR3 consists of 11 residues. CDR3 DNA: TGTGCCAGTAGTCTAGATCGGGACCGACGCTTT. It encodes CASSLDRDRRF.

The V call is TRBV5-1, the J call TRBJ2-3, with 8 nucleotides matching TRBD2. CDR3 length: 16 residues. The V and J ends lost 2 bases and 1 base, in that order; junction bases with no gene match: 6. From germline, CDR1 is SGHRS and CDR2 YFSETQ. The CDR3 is CASSLRGGVGTDTQYF. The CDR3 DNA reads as TGCGCCAGCAGCTTACGGGGGGGAGTTGGCACAGATACGCAGTATTTT. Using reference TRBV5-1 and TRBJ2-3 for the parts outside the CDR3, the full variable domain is KAGVTQTPRYLIKTRGQQVTLSCSPISGHRSVSWYQQTPGQGLQFLFEYFSETQRNKGNFPGRFSGRQFSNSRSEMNVSTLELGDSALYLCASSLRGGVGTDTQYFGPGTRLTVL.

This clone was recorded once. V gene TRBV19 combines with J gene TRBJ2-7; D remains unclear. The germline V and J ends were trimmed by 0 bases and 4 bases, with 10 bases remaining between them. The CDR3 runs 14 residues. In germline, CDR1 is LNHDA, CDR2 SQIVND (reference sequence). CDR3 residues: CASSIDLGRYEQYF. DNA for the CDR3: TGTGCCAGTAGTATAGATCTGGGCAGGTACGAGCAGTACTTC. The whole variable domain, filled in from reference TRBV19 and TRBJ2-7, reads DGGITQSPKYLFRKEGQNVTLSCEQNLNHDAMYWYRQDPGQGLRLIYYSQIVNDFQKGDIAEGYSVSREKKESFPLTVTSAQKNPTAFYLCASSIDLGRYEQYFGPGTRLTVT.

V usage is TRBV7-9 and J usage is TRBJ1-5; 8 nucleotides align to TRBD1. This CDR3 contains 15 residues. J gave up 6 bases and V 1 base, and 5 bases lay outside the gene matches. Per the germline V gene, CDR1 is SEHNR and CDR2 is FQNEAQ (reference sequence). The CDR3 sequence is CASSLGTGLSQPQHF. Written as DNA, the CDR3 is TGTGCCAGCAGCTTAGGGACAGGGCTTAGTCAGCCCCAGCATTTT.

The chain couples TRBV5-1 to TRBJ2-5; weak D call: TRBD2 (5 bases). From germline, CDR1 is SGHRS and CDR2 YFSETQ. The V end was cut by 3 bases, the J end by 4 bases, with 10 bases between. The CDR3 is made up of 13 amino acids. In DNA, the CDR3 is TGCGCCAGCAGCTCGGGGAAGAGAGAGACCCAGTACTTC. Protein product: CASSSGKRETQYF.

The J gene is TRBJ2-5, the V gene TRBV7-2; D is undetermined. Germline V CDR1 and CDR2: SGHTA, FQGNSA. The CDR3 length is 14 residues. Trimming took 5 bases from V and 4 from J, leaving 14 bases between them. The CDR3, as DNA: TGTGCCAGCAGCCCCATTGGGCGGCCAGAGACCCAGTACTTC. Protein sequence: CASSPIGRPETQYF.

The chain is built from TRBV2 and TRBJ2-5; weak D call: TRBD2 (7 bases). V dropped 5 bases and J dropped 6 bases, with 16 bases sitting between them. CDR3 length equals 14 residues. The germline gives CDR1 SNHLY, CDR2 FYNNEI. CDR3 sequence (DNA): TGTGCCAGCAGTCTTAGTGGGGGGGCCAAGACCCAGTACTTC. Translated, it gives CASSLSGGAKTQYF.

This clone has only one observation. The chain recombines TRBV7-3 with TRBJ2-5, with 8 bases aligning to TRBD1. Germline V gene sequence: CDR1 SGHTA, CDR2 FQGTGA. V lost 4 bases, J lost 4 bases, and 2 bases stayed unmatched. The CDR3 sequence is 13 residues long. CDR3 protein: CASSWDRRETQYF. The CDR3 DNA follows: TGTGCCAGCAGCTGGGACAGGCGAGAGACCCAGTACTTC.

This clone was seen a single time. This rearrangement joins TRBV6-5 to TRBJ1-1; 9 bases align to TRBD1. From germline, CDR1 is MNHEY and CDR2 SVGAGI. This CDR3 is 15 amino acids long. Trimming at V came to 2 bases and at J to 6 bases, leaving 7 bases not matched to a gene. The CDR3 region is CASSYRDRVPPEAFF. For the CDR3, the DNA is TGTGCCAGCAGTTACCGGGACAGGGTGCCCCCTGAAGCTTTCTTT.

The CDR3 spells CASSDRFTEAFF. The CDR3 bases are TGTGCCAGCAGTGACCGATTCACTGAAGCTTTCTTT. The rearrangement uses TRBV6-1 and TRBJ1-1, with D unresolved. This CDR3 spans 12 amino acids. Trimming took off 3 bases at V and 4 bases at J, with 6 bases between the two ends. Germline V gene lookup returns CDR1 MNHNS and CDR2 SASEGT.

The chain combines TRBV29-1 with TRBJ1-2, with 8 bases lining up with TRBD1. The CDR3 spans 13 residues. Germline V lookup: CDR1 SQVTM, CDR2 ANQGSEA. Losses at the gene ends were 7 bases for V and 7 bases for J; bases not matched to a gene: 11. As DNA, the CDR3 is TGCAGCGGGCAGGGGGCGGGTGGTCTTGGCTACACCTTC. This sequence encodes CSGQGAGGLGYTF.

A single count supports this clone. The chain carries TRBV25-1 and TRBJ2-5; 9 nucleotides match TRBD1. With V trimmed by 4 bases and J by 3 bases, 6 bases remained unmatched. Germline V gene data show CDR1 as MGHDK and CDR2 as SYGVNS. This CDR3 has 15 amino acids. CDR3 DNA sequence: TGTGCCAGCAGTGCCGGACAGGGGCGCGAAGAGACCCAGTACTTC. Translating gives CASSAGQGREETQYF.